The clone carrying this TCR beta chain has more than one count but fewer than ten. The antigen is unknown. This sample is part of a study of spatial heterogeneity in lung cancer. Study summary: Sequences of the beta chain were consistently detected in greater numbers than alpha-chain sequences. Study-wide points: Relative to follow-up, resection was when ubiquitous expanded tumor TCRs appeared more in blood.

As to time point: sample taken at primary tumor resection. Without sorting, whole RNA was sequenced from tumor, nontumor lung or frozen PBMC. Every TCR cDNA molecule carried a tag that served as a unique molecular identifier. TCRdb ran MiXCR on the 5' RACE reads and lists one entry per CDR3 protein. The sample contains tens of thousands of distinct CDR3 sequences, roughly 12% of which appear only once. The germline V and J ends were trimmed by 7 bases and 2 bases, with 14 bases remaining between them. Germline V gene lookup returns CDR1 MNHNS and CDR2 SASEGT. The CDR3 length is 14 residues. The sample consisted of PBMCs, taken at surgery. This chain uses TRBV6-1 with TRBJ1-2, with D possibly TRBD1 on 5 matching bases. This sequence was found in a male donor with early-stage non-small cell lung cancer. In DNA, the CDR3 is TGTGCCAGCACCCCGGACACCACAAACTATGGCTACACCTTC. This encodes CASTPDTTNYGYTF.